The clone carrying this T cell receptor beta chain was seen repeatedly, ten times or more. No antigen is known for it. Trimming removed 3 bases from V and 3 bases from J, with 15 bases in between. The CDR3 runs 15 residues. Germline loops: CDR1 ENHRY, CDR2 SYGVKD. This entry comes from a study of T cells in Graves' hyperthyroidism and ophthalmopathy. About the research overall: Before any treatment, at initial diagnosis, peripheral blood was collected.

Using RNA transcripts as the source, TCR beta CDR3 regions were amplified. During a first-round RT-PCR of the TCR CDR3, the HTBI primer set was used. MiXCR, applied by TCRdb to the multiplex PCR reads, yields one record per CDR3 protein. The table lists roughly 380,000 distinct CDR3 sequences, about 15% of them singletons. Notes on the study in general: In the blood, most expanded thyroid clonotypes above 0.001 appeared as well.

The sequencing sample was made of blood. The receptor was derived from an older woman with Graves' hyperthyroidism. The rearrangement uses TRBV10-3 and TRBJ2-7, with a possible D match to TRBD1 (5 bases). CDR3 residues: CAISDISGQSYEQYF. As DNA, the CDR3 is TGTGCCATCAGTGACATATCCGGACAAAGCTACGAGCAGTACTTC.